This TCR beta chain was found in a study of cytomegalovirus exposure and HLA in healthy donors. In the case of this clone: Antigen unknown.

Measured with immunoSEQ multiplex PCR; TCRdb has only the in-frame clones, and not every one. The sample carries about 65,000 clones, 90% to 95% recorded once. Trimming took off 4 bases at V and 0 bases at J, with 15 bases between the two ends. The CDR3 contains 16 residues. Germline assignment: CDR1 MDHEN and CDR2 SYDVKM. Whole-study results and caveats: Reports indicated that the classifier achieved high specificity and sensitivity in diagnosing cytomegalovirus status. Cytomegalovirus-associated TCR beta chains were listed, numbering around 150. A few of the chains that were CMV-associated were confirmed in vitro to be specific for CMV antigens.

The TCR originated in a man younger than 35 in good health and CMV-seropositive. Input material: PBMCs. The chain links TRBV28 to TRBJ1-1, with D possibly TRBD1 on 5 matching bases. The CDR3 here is CASSSTGAAMNTEAFF. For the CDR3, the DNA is TGTGCCAGCAGTTCCACTGGGGCAGCCATGAACACTGAAGCTTTCTTT.